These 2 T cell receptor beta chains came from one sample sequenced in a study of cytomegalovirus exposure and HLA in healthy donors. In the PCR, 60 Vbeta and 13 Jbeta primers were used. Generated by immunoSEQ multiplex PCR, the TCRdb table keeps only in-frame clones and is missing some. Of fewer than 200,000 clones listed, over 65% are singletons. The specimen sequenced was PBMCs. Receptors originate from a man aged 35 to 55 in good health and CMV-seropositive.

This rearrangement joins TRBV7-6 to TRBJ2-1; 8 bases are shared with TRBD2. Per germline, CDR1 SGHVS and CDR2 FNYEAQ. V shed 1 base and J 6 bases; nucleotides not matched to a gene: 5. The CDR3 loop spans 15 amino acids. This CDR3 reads CASSLGRGVVNEQFF. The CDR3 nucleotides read TGTGCCAGCAGCTTAGGGCGGGGGGTCGTCAATGAGCAGTTCTTC.

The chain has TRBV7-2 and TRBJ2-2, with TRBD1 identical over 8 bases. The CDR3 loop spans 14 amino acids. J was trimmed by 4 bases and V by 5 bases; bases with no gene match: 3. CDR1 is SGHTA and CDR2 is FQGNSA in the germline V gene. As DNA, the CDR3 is TGTGCCAGCAGCAGGACAGGGCCCACCGGGGAGCTGTTTTTT. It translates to CASSRTGPTGELFF.